This T cell receptor beta chain was sequenced in a study of T cell responses to AZD1222 COVID-19 vaccine. Study-level findings and limits: Mostly white British, mostly female donors; authors suggested clonal diversity may be underestimated. Researchers took repertoire samples only after the peak T cell response had come.

Using immunoSEQ multiplex PCR, the repertoire was profiled, and TCRdb retains in-frame clones only, with some absent. This table has roughly 150,000 clones, about nine tenths appearing once. Germline loops: CDR1 SGHRS, CDR2 YFSETQ. This CDR3 is 17 amino acids long. Between the trimmed V and J ends, which lost 3 bases and 3 bases, there was a span of 18 bases. Points on this clone: The antigen remains undetermined.

The clonotype was recovered from an adult in good health. The material sequenced was peripheral blood, taken on day 0 of AZD1222 vaccination. The chain uses TRBV5-1 and TRBJ1-4; a weak D match, TRBD1 (6 bases). CDR3 sequence: CASSYTGIRGPNEKLFF. CDR3 DNA: TGCGCCAGCAGCTACACAGGGATTCGGGGCCCTAATGAAAAACTGTTTTTT.